These T cell receptor beta chains were read from a single sample in a study of T cells in tumors after PD-1 blockade. Generated by immunoSEQ multiplex PCR, the TCRdb table keeps only in-frame clones and is missing some. The sample lists under 2,000 clones; about 70% were seen once. The sequencing here drew on tumor tissue, taken before anti-PD-1 treatment. These receptors all come from a human donor with cutaneous squamous cell carcinoma. The CDR3 runs from the conserved cysteine through the conserved F or W. Each record gives: clone size, J gene, D gene, V gene, CDR3 DNA, CDR3 protein. A D gene is named only where the DNA matches it firmly. Clone size, where shown, is once, few, many, or a class for clones that have expanded.

size: NA
J: TRBJ2-7
D: TRBD2
V: TRBV29-1
DNA: TGCAGCGTTTCTGGGACTAGCGGGGGGGCCTCAGGAGAGCAGTACTTC
CDR3: CSVSGTSGGASGEQYF

size: NA
J: TRBJ1-1
D: NA
V: TRBV5-1
DNA: TGCGCCAGCAGCTTCGCAGGTGGAAACACTGAAGCTTTCTTT
CDR3: CASSFAGGNTEAFF

size: NA
J: TRBJ1-5
D: NA
V: TRBV28
DNA: TGTGCCAGCCGTCCTGACAGGTTCACTCAGCCCCAGCATTTT
CDR3: CASRPDRFTQPQHF

size: NA
J: TRBJ2-7
D: NA
V: TRBV19
DNA: TGTGCCAGTAGTATCACGCCGGCAGATTCCTACGAGCAGTACTTC
CDR3: CASSITPADSYEQYF

size: few
J: TRBJ2-7
D: NA
V: TRBV19
DNA: TGTGCCAGTAGTATCGGGTTATACTACGAGCAGTACTTC
CDR3: CASSIGLYYEQYF

size: NA
J: TRBJ2-5
D: TRBD1
V: TRBV4-1
DNA: TGCGCCAGCAGCCAAGACTATACCGGGACAGGGGAGAAGACCCAGTACTTC
CDR3: CASSQDYTGTGEKTQYF

size: large
J: TRBJ2-1
D: NA
V: TRBV18
DNA: TGTGCCAGCTCCCCACCCCAAAGCTCCTACAATGAGCAGTTCTTC
CDR3: CASSPPQSSYNEQFF

size: few
J: TRBJ2-5
D: TRBD1
V: TRBV5-4
DNA: TGTGCCAGCAGCCATATAATAGACAGGGCAGAGACCCAGTACTTC
CDR3: CASSHIIDRAETQYF

size: NA
J: TRBJ1-4
D: NA
V: TRBV29-1
DNA: TGCAGCGTTACAGATGCAACTAATGAAAAACTGTTTTTT
CDR3: CSVTDATNEKLFF

size: NA
J: TRBJ1-6
D: NA
V: TRBV7-8
DNA: TGTGCCAGCAGCTTAGTTGCCAGACCGAGCGATCACTCACCCCTCCACTTT
CDR3: CASSLVARPSDHSPLHF

size: hyperexpanded
J: TRBJ2-1
D: NA
V: TRBV4-1
DNA: TGCGCCAGCAGCCAACCCACCAGGAGGTCCGGGGAGCAGTTCTTC
CDR3: CASSQPTRRSGEQFF

size: NA
J: TRBJ1-5
D: NA
V: TRBV5-1
DNA: TGCGCCAGCAGACGGGACAGCAATCAGCCCCAGCATTTT
CDR3: CASRRDSNQPQHF

size: NA
J: TRBJ1-2
D: NA
V: TRBV5-6
DNA: TGTGCCAGCGCCGAGGATCGTATTACCACCTATGGCTACACCTTC
CDR3: CASAEDRITTYGYTF

size: NA
J: TRBJ1-1
D: NA
V: TRBV29-1
DNA: TGCAGCGTCCAGATCACTGAAGCTTTCTTT
CDR3: CSVQITEAFF

size: NA
J: TRBJ1-4
D: NA
V: TRBV4-1
DNA: TGCGCCAGCAGCCAAGCGCCGGGGGGAGCTAATGAAAAACTGTTTTTT
CDR3: CASSQAPGGANEKLFF

size: few
J: TRBJ2-1
D: TRBD2
V: TRBV19
DNA: TGTGCCAGTAGTCGCGGGGGGGGACCCAATGAGCAGTTCTTC
CDR3: CASSRGGGPNEQFF

size: few
J: TRBJ1-5
D: NA
V: TRBV2
DNA: TGTGCCAGCAGTCTGACAGCTAGCAATCAGCCCCAGCATTTT
CDR3: CASSLTASNQPQHF

size: once
J: TRBJ2-1
D: NA
V: TRBV29-1
DNA: TGCAGCGTTGTGGGGGGGGGCGCCTACAATGAGCAGTTCTTC
CDR3: CSVVGGGAYNEQFF

size: NA
J: TRBJ1-2
D: NA
V: TRBV6-4
DNA: TGTGCCAGCAGCGTAACCCCAGGGGCAGGGGGCTACACCTTC
CDR3: CASSVTPGAGGYTF

size: NA
J: TRBJ1-1
D: NA
V: TRBV10-3
DNA: TGTGCCATCAGTGACATTTCGCTGGCCCGGACTGAAGCTTTCTTT
CDR3: CAISDISLARTEAFF

size: NA
J: TRBJ2-7
D: NA
V: TRBV7-6
DNA: TGTGCCAGCAGCACTAGTGGGGTTGGGGACGAGCAGTACTTC
CDR3: CASSTSGVGDEQYF

size: few
J: TRBJ1-2
D: NA
V: TRBV28
DNA: TGTGCCAGCAGTTTCGTATGGCCTCCGAGCTACACCTTC
CDR3: CASSFVWPPSYTF

size: NA
J: TRBJ1-4
D: NA
V: TRBV7-9
DNA: TGTGCCAGCAGCTTAGGGGTGGAAGGCGAAAAACTGTTTTTT
CDR3: CASSLGVEGEKLFF

size: NA
J: TRBJ1-5
D: NA
V: TRBV2
DNA: TGTGCCAGCATGCTGGGAAATAGCAATCAGCCCCAGCATTTT
CDR3: CASMLGNSNQPQHF

size: once
J: TRBJ2-1
D: TRBD2
V: TRBV5-1
DNA: TGCGCCAGCAGCTTCCGGGGCGATAGCGGGGGGCCTTACAATGAGCAGTTCTTC
CDR3: CASSFRGDSGGPYNEQFF

size: NA
J: TRBJ1-2
D: NA
V: TRBV2
DNA: TGTGCCAGCAGTGCCCCGCAGGGTAGCGGCTACACCTTC
CDR3: CASSAPQGSGYTF

size: NA
J: TRBJ2-2
D: TRBD1
V: TRBV7-8
DNA: TGTGCCAGCAGCTCCAGAGCGACAGGGGCCACCGGGGAGCTGTTTTTT
CDR3: CASSSRATGATGELFF

size: NA
J: TRBJ2-1
D: TRBD2
V: TRBV24-1
DNA: TGTGCCACCAGTGAGTCACTAGCGGGGACAATTGGTATGGGTGAGCAGTTCTTC
CDR3: CATSESLAGTIGMGEQFF

size: NA
J: TRBJ2-3
D: TRBD2
V: TRBV3-1/TRBV3-2
DNA: TGTGCCAGCAGCCTAACTAGCGGCCCCACAGATACGCAGTATTTT
CDR3: CASSLTSGPTDTQYF

size: few
J: TRBJ1-3
D: NA
V: TRBV7-8
DNA: TGTGCCAGCAGCTTAGAAGGAAACACCATATATTTT
CDR3: CASSLEGNTIYF

size: NA
J: TRBJ2-3
D: NA
V: TRBV5-1
DNA: TGCGCCAGCAGCTATCAAGGGGGAGATACGCAGTATTTT
CDR3: CASSYQGGDTQYF

size: NA
J: TRBJ1-1
D: TRBD1
V: TRBV3-1/TRBV3-2
DNA: TGTGCCAGCAGCCCTTGGGGATCAGGGGGGGACACTGAAGCTTTCTTT
CDR3: CASSPWGSGGDTEAFF

size: NA
J: TRBJ2-3
D: NA
V: TRBV9
DNA: TGTGCCAGCAGCGGTTCTTATACCACAGATACGCAGTATTTT
CDR3: CASSGSYTTDTQYF

size: NA
J: TRBJ2-1
D: NA
V: TRBV30
DNA: TGTGCCTGGAGTGTACCAACCTCCTACAATGAGCAGTTCTTC
CDR3: CAWSVPTSYNEQFF

size: NA
J: TRBJ2-5
D: TRBD2
V: TRBV5-1
DNA: TGCGCCAGCAGTACGACTAGCCCAAGGGAGACCCAGTACTTC
CDR3: CASSTTSPRETQYF

size: NA
J: TRBJ1-5
D: NA
V: TRBV6-6
DNA: TGTGCCACCGACAGTACCCTTAGCAATCAGCCCCAGCATTTT
CDR3: CATDSTLSNQPQHF

size: once
J: TRBJ2-3
D: TRBD1
V: TRBV28
DNA: TGTGCCAGCAGTTGGACAGGGGGCACAGATACGCAGTATTTT
CDR3: CASSWTGGTDTQYF

size: NA
J: TRBJ2-5
D: NA
V: TRBV23-1
DNA: TGCGCCAGCAGTCAATTTCTCGAGGGTAAATGGGGCTTCCAAGAGACCCAGTACTTC
CDR3: CASSQFLEGKWGFQETQYF

size: NA
J: TRBJ1-1
D: NA
V: TRBV30
DNA: TGTGCCTGGAGTGTAGGCAGGTCTTGGACTGAAGCTTTCTTT
CDR3: CAWSVGRSWTEAFF